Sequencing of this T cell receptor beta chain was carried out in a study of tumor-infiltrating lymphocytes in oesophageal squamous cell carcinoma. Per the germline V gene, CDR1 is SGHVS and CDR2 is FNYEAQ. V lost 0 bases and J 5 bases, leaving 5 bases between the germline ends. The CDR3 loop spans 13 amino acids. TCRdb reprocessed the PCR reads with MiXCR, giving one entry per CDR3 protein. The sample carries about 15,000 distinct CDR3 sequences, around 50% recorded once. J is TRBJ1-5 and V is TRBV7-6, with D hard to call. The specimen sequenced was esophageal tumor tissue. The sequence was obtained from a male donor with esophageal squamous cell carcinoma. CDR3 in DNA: TGTGCCAGCAGCTTAGCAGAGGATCAGCCCCAGCATTTT. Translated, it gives CASSLAEDQPQHF.